Listed below are T cell receptor beta chains from one sample, sequenced in a study of cytomegalovirus exposure and HLA in healthy donors. Generated by immunoSEQ multiplex PCR, the TCRdb table keeps only in-frame clones and is missing some. Of about 73,000 clones in the sample, approximately 95% are singletons; the top ten hold less than 4%. Material for sequencing was PBMCs. These TCRs come from a man between 18 and 29 years old in good health and CMV-seronegative. The CDR3 runs from the conserved cysteine through the conserved F or W. The order of the fields is J gene, V gene, D gene, clone size, CDR3 protein, CDR3 DNA. The D gene is left open where the match is weak. Size is omitted from some rows. Given values are once, few, many or a class for expanded clones.

j_gene: TRBJ2-7
v_gene: TRBV10-3
d_gene: TRBD1
abundance: .
CDR3aa: CAIRSSGQGGNEQYF
CDR3nt: TGTGCCATCAGGAGCTCCGGACAGGGGGGTAACGAGCAGTACTTC

j_gene: TRBJ1-2
v_gene: TRBV28
d_gene: .
abundance: .
CDR3aa: CASSTAPGSPPYGYTF
CDR3nt: TGTGCCAGCAGTACTGCTCCGGGAAGTCCTCCTTATGGCTACACCTTC

j_gene: TRBJ2-6
v_gene: TRBV7-3
d_gene: TRBD1
abundance: .
CDR3aa: CASSLNHRGESGANVLTF
CDR3nt: TGTGCCAGCAGCTTAAATCACAGGGGAGAATCTGGGGCCAACGTCCTGACTTTC

j_gene: TRBJ1-2
v_gene: TRBV9
d_gene: .
abundance: .
CDR3aa: CASSVGWGGRGEGLLGYTF
CDR3nt: TGTGCCAGCAGCGTCGGATGGGGGGGAAGGGGCGAGGGGTTGTTAGGCTACACCTTC

j_gene: TRBJ1-2
v_gene: TRBV6-5
d_gene: .
abundance: .
CDR3aa: CASSYSNKNYGYTF
CDR3nt: TGTGCCAGCAGTTACTCTAATAAAAACTATGGCTACACCTTC

j_gene: TRBJ2-7
v_gene: TRBV6-1
d_gene: TRBD1
abundance: once
CDR3aa: CASSEGPGGPYEQYF
CDR3nt: TGTGCCAGCAGTGAAGGCCCAGGGGGTCCCTACGAGCAGTACTTC

j_gene: TRBJ2-4
v_gene: TRBV13
d_gene: .
abundance: .
CDR3aa: CASSAGAAKNIQYF
CDR3nt: TGTGCCAGCAGCGCAGGGGCAGCCAAAAACATTCAGTACTTC

j_gene: TRBJ1-1
v_gene: TRBV18
d_gene: TRBD1
abundance: .
CDR3aa: CASSPNGQGAGTEAFF
CDR3nt: TGTGCCAGCTCACCGAACGGACAGGGGGCTGGCACTGAAGCTTTCTTT

j_gene: TRBJ1-4
v_gene: TRBV18
d_gene: .
abundance: .
CDR3aa: CASSPKQGVNEKLFF
CDR3nt: TGTGCCAGCTCACCAAAGCAAGGGGTTAATGAAAAACTGTTTTTT

j_gene: TRBJ1-1
v_gene: TRBV5-8
d_gene: .
abundance: .
CDR3aa: CASSRKTTGNTEAFF
CDR3nt: TGTGCCAGCAGTCGTAAAACGACAGGGAACACTGAAGCTTTCTTT

j_gene: TRBJ1-2
v_gene: TRBV5-4
d_gene: .
abundance: once
CDR3aa: CASSSSRGAHYGYTF
CDR3nt: TGTGCCAGCAGCTCTAGCCGGGGGGCGCACTATGGCTACACCTTC

j_gene: TRBJ2-3
v_gene: TRBV15
d_gene: TRBD2
abundance: .
CDR3aa: CATSMERGSPGDTQYF
CDR3nt: TGTGCCACCAGCATGGAGCGGGGGTCTCCTGGGGATACGCAGTATTTT

j_gene: TRBJ1-1
v_gene: TRBV27
d_gene: .
abundance: .
CDR3aa: CASSLNPRGTEAFF
CDR3nt: TGTGCCAGCAGTCTCAATCCCAGGGGCACTGAAGCTTTCTTT

j_gene: TRBJ2-2
v_gene: TRBV27
d_gene: TRBD1
abundance: .
CDR3aa: CASSQGAIDTGELFF
CDR3nt: TGTGCCAGTTCACAGGGGGCGATCGACACCGGGGAGCTGTTTTTT

j_gene: TRBJ2-5
v_gene: TRBV5-1
d_gene: .
abundance: .
CDR3aa: CASSLGQATIRQETQYF
CDR3nt: TGCGCCAGCAGCTTGGGACAGGCGACGATCCGACAAGAGACCCAGTACTTC

j_gene: TRBJ2-6
v_gene: TRBV19
d_gene: TRBD1
abundance: .
CDR3aa: CASSVGTGTFSGANVLTF
CDR3nt: TGTGCCAGTAGTGTTGGGACAGGTACCTTCTCTGGGGCCAACGTCCTGACTTTC

j_gene: TRBJ2-7
v_gene: TRBV28
d_gene: TRBD1
abundance: once
CDR3aa: CASSILAGQGSYEQYF
CDR3nt: TGTGCCAGCAGTATACTTGCGGGACAGGGATCCTACGAGCAGTACTTC

j_gene: TRBJ2-7
v_gene: TRBV28
d_gene: TRBD2
abundance: .
CDR3aa: CASSGAGGASYEQYF
CDR3nt: TGTGCCAGCAGTGGTGCGGGGGGTGCTTCCTACGAGCAGTACTTC

j_gene: TRBJ1-4
v_gene: TRBV7-9
d_gene: TRBD1
abundance: .
CDR3aa: CASSSRQGGATNEKLFF
CDR3nt: TGTGCCAGCAGCTCCCGACAGGGTGGGGCTACTAATGAAAAACTGTTTTTT

j_gene: TRBJ2-7
v_gene: TRBV28
d_gene: .
abundance: once
CDR3aa: CASRSSGSPRVYEQYF
CDR3nt: TGTGCCAGCAGATCCTCCGGGTCCCCCCGGGTCTACGAGCAGTACTTC

j_gene: TRBJ2-7
v_gene: TRBV4-3
d_gene: .
abundance: .
CDR3aa: CASSQDHSGNEQYF
CDR3nt: TGCGCCAGCAGCCAAGATCATTCAGGGAACGAGCAGTACTTC

j_gene: TRBJ2-5
v_gene: TRBV2
d_gene: TRBD2
abundance: .
CDR3aa: CASSGLALETQYF
CDR3nt: TGTGCCAGCAGTGGACTAGCGTTGGAGACCCAGTACTTC

j_gene: TRBJ1-2
v_gene: TRBV7-9
d_gene: .
abundance: .
CDR3aa: CASSLVAAEGRGYTF
CDR3nt: TGTGCCAGCAGCTTAGTGGCCGCCGAGGGAAGGGGCTACACCTTC

j_gene: TRBJ2-7
v_gene: TRBV6-1
d_gene: .
abundance: .
CDR3aa: CASSAALRGEQYF
CDR3nt: TGTGCCAGCAGTGCTGCGCTCAGGGGCGAGCAGTACTTC

j_gene: TRBJ1-1
v_gene: TRBV7-3
d_gene: .
abundance: .
CDR3aa: CASSLDRGSEAFF
CDR3nt: TGTGCCAGCAGCTTAGACCGGGGAAGCGAAGCTTTCTTT

j_gene: TRBJ1-1
v_gene: TRBV28
d_gene: TRBD1
abundance: .
CDR3aa: CASAEGAVNTEAFF
CDR3nt: TGTGCCAGCGCGGAGGGGGCAGTGAACACTGAAGCTTTCTTT

j_gene: TRBJ2-6
v_gene: TRBV5-4
d_gene: .
abundance: .
CDR3aa: CASSPLDSGANVLTF
CDR3nt: TGTGCCAGCAGCCCCCTAGATTCTGGGGCCAACGTCCTGACTTTC

j_gene: TRBJ1-6
v_gene: TRBV30
d_gene: .
abundance: .
CDR3aa: CAWRTRGSPLHF
CDR3nt: TGTGCCTGGCGGACTAGGGGTTCACCCCTCCACTTT

j_gene: TRBJ2-7
v_gene: TRBV5-1
d_gene: .
abundance: .
CDR3aa: CASSLDVTTGKTYEQYF
CDR3nt: TGCGCCAGCAGCTTGGATGTGACGACCGGGAAAACCTACGAGCAGTACTTC

j_gene: TRBJ1-4
v_gene: TRBV7-9
d_gene: .
abundance: .
CDR3aa: CASIAGRGSANEKLFF
CDR3nt: TGTGCCAGCATCGCGGGGAGGGGATCAGCTAATGAAAAACTGTTTTTT

j_gene: TRBJ2-2
v_gene: TRBV27
d_gene: .
abundance: .
CDR3aa: CASSLYEGELFF
CDR3nt: TGTGCCAGCAGTTTATACGAGGGGGAGCTGTTTTTT

j_gene: TRBJ2-1
v_gene: TRBV12-5
d_gene: TRBD2
abundance: .
CDR3aa: CASGLVQLAGTYNEQFF
CDR3nt: TGTGCTAGTGGTTTGGTACAACTAGCGGGGACATACAATGAGCAGTTCTTC